This TCR beta chain was found in a study of blood T cell repertoires in COVID-19. Clones were read by immunoSEQ multiplex PCR, and TCRdb kept only the in-frame ones, dropping some. The repertoire includes 350,000 or so clones, almost 90% of them detected once, and 0.95% to 1.1% sits in the top ten. Within the 2 weeks before study entry, each person in the exposed group met a COVID-19 case. Sequencing input: PBMCs or T cells enriched from blood (not recorded which). The sequence came from a woman aged 25-40 years who had been exposed to COVID-19.

The CDR3 here is CSLQENTEAFF. CDR3 coding DNA: TGCAGTTTACAGGAGAACACTGAAGCTTTCTTT. The chain recombines TRBV20-1 with TRBJ1-1, with a tentative D call TRBD1 (5 bases). V shed 8 bases and J shed 1 base, with 8 bases lying between them. The germline V gene has CDR1 DFQATT and CDR2 SNEGSKA (reference sequence). The CDR3 covers 11 residues.